These 18 T cell receptor beta chains originate from one sample sequenced in a study of shared clonotypes between healthy human individuals. Produced via immunoSEQ multiplex PCR; TCRdb's table is partial and in-frame only. The repertoire holds roughly 2.5 million clones, with around 90% as singletons. Sequenced input: naive CD4+ T cells sorted from blood. Stated subset: CD45RA+ positively selected. The receptor set was obtained from a young man in good health.

The rearrangement uses TRBV10-2 and TRBJ2-2; 7 bases are shared with TRBD2. Germline lookup yields CDR1 WSHSY and CDR2 SAAADI. This CDR3 contains 15 residues. J gave up 2 bases and V 8 bases, and 8 bases lay outside the gene matches. CDR3 bases: TGCGCCAGCCGTGGAGGGAGGGTTAACACCGGGGAGCTGTTTTTT. Its translation is CASRGGRVNTGELFF.

A single count supports this clone. The chain employs TRBV9 and TRBJ2-5; TRBD2 is a possible D gene (6 bases). Germline values: CDR1 SGDLS, CDR2 YYNGEE. The CDR3 is 16 residues long. V was cut by 3 bases and J by 3 bases, with 18 bases left in between. The CDR3 loop is CASSAWDSPGEETQYF. In nucleotides, the CDR3 is TGTGCCAGCAGCGCCTGGGACTCCCCTGGGGAAGAGACCCAGTACTTC.

This chain links TRBV4-3 with TRBJ2-3; possible D gene TRBD2, 6 bases. V gave up 5 bases and J gave up 0 bases, with 12 bases separating them. The CDR3 is 15 amino acids. CDR1 LGHNA and CDR2 YSLEER come from the germline V gene. The CDR3 bases are TGCGCCAGCAGCGCCCGGGACTCGAGCACAGATACGCAGTATTTT. It codes for CASSARDSSTDTQYF.

This rearrangement joins TRBV19 to TRBJ2-3, with unresolved D. CDR3 size: 14 residues. The ends were cut back, 7 bases at V and 7 bases at J, with 18 bases in the middle. CDR1 and CDR2 from the germline V gene are LNHDA and SQIVND (reference sequence). The CDR3 nucleotides read TGTGCCAGTAACCTAAGAGACGGACGTAATACGCAGTATTTT. It yields the protein CASNLRDGRNTQYF.

On this clone itself: This same CDR3 is encoded by further DNA sequences in the sample. The rearrangement joins TRBV5-4 to TRBJ2-7; possible D gene TRBD1, 5 bases. CDR1 is SGHNT and CDR2 is YYREEE in the germline V gene (reference sequence). This CDR3 region has 14 residues. The V end was cut by 0 bases, the J end by 1 base, with 8 bases between. The CDR3 DNA is TGTGCCAGCAGCTTGGGAAGGGGTTCCTACGAGCAGTACTTC. This translates into CASSLGRGSYEQYF.

The chain uses TRBV6-5 and TRBJ1-2; 10 nucleotides agree with TRBD1. The V gene end was trimmed by 6 bases and the J gene end by 6 bases; junction bases not matched to a gene: 4. The CDR3 length is 13 residues. Looked up from germline, CDR1 is MNHEY and CDR2 is SVGAGI. The CDR3 spells CASSGGQGNGYTF. The CDR3 nucleotides are TGTGCCAGCAGCGGGGGACAGGGGAATGGCTACACCTTC.

This clone showed up just once. This chain links TRBV7-6 with TRBJ2-5, with D possibly being TRBD1 (5 bases). In germline, CDR1 is SGHVS, CDR2 FNYEAQ. V lost 2 bases and J lost 3, with 13 bases in between. CDR3 length equals 15 residues. CDR3 DNA sequence: TGTGCCAGCAGCTTAATTACGGCAGGGAAAGAGACCCAGTACTTC. Its protein product is CASSLITAGKETQYF. Full variable domain (outside the CDR3, taken from reference TRBV7-6 and TRBJ2-5): GAGVSQSPRYKVTKRGQDVALRCDPISGHVSLYWYRQALGQGPEFLTYFNYEAQQDKSGLPNDRFSAERPEGSISTLTIQRTEQRDSAMYRCASSLITAGKETQYFGPGTRLLVL.

Of note for this clone: This CDR3 is also generated by other DNA sequences in the sample. This chain connects TRBV9 to TRBJ2-3; 8 bases map to TRBD2. Germline V gives CDR1 SGDLS, CDR2 YYNGEE. V was pared by 0 bases and J by 0 bases, with 3 bases of the junction left unmatched. This CDR3 has 16 residues. CDR3 residues: CASSVGGGPSTDTQYF. The CDR3 nucleotides read TGTGCCAGCAGCGTAGGCGGGGGGCCTAGCACAGATACGCAGTATTTT.

This chain links TRBV5-4 with TRBJ1-6; perhaps TRBD1 as D (5 bases). CDR3 length equals 14 residues. V dropped 1 base and J dropped 6 bases, with 8 bases sitting between them. Germline V gene data show CDR1 as SGHNT and CDR2 as YYREEE (reference sequence). The CDR3 region has the DNA TGTGCCAGCAGCTTGCGGACACTTAATTCACCCCTCCACTTT. Translated: CASSLRTLNSPLHF.

V gene TRBV10-3 combines with J gene TRBJ2-3; D may be TRBD1 (6 bases). Per the germline V gene, CDR1 is ENHRY and CDR2 is SYGVKD. This CDR3 contains 13 residues. V shed 9 bases and J shed 0 bases, with 10 bases lying between them. The CDR3: CAITGPSTDTQYF. Written as DNA, the CDR3 is TGTGCCATTACAGGGCCTAGCACAGATACGCAGTATTTT.

As DNA, the CDR3 is TGCAGCGTACTTACAGGGGGTTCAGCTGAAGCTTTCTTT. It codes for CSVLTGGSAEAFF. The rearrangement links TRBV29-1 to TRBJ1-1, with 8 bases matching TRBD1. This CDR3 contains 13 residues. The germline gives CDR1 SQVTM, CDR2 ANQGSEA. J gave up 6 bases and V 6 bases, and 9 bases lay outside the gene matches.

As DNA, the CDR3 is TGTGCCAGCAGCTCCTTCCGGGACTCTAGCAAAAACATTCAGTACTTC. Protein product: CASSSFRDSSKNIQYF. This rearrangement joins TRBV7-2 to TRBJ2-4, with D possibly being TRBD2 (6 bases). This CDR3 is 16 amino acids long. Per germline, CDR1 SGHTA and CDR2 FQGNSA. V was trimmed by 4 bases and J by 3 bases, leaving 16 bases between them. Complete variable domain (other parts from reference TRBV7-2 and TRBJ2-4): GAGVSQSPSNKVTEKGKDVELRCDPISGHTALYWYRQSLGQGLEFLIYFQGNSAPDKSGLPSDRFSAERTGGSVSTLTIQRTQQEDSAVYLCASSSFRDSSKNIQYFGAGTRLSVL.

The chain couples TRBV19 to TRBJ2-3; 7 nucleotides align to TRBD2. The CDR3 runs 15 residues. CDR1 LNHDA and CDR2 SQIVND come from the germline V gene (reference sequence). Trimming cost V 3 bases and J 4 bases; bases outside gene matches: 7. CDR3 region: CASSIGTAGADTQYF. In DNA, the CDR3 is TGTGCCAGTAGTATCGGGACGGCGGGAGCAGATACGCAGTATTTT. The whole variable domain, remainder taken from reference TRBV19 and TRBJ2-3, is DGGITQSPKYLFRKEGQNVTLSCEQNLNHDAMYWYRQDPGQGLRLIYYSQIVNDFQKGDIAEGYSVSREKKESFPLTVTSAQKNPTAFYLCASSIGTAGADTQYFGPGTRLTVL.

The gene calls are TRBV10-2 and TRBJ1-5; unclear D gene. CDR1 and CDR2 from the germline V gene are WSHSY and SAAADI. This CDR3 region has 13 residues. V was cut by 4 bases and J by 3 bases, with 7 bases left in between. CDR3 in amino acids: CASSAGFNQPQHF. The CDR3 DNA follows: TGCGCCAGCAGTGCGGGATTCAATCAGCCCCAGCATTTT.

The chain is built from TRBV5-1 and TRBJ2-1; D may be TRBD2 (7 bases). The V and J ends lost 1 base and 5 bases respectively, with 13 bases between them. The length of the CDR3 is 15 residues. Looked up from germline, CDR1 is SGHRS and CDR2 is YFSETQ. The chain's CDR3 is CASSLIGGPNNEQFF. For the CDR3, the DNA is TGCGCCAGCAGCTTGATCGGGGGGCCGAACAATGAGCAGTTCTTC.

J is TRBJ1-2 and V is TRBV5-1, with D tentatively TRBD1 (6 bases). Germline loops: CDR1 SGHRS, CDR2 YFSETQ. V was clipped by 4 bases and J by 8 bases, with 18 bases between them. The CDR3 is 14 residues long. CDR3 protein: CASSPNRDFRGYTF. In DNA, the CDR3 is TGCGCCAGCAGCCCGAACAGGGACTTTAGGGGCTACACCTTC.

The chain employs TRBV5-1 and TRBJ1-1, with a possible D match to TRBD1 (5 bases). This CDR3 has 16 amino acids. V lost 0 bases and J 0 bases, leaving 12 bases between the germline ends. Germline V gives CDR1 SGHRS, CDR2 YFSETQ. CDR3 residues: CASSLGPGTMNTEAFF. The CDR3 DNA sequence: TGCGCCAGCAGCTTGGGCCCGGGGACGATGAACACTGAAGCTTTCTTT.

A note on this clone: At the DNA level, this CDR3 is encoded by other sequences in the same sample as well. The rearrangement uses TRBV28 and TRBJ1-1; D is uncertain. This CDR3 is 12 amino acids long. V dropped 2 bases and J dropped 5 bases, with 6 bases sitting between them. Looked up from germline, CDR1 is MDHEN and CDR2 is SYDVKM. The CDR3 spells CASSLRQTEAFF. As DNA, the CDR3 is TGTGCCAGCAGTTTAAGGCAGACTGAAGCTTTCTTT.